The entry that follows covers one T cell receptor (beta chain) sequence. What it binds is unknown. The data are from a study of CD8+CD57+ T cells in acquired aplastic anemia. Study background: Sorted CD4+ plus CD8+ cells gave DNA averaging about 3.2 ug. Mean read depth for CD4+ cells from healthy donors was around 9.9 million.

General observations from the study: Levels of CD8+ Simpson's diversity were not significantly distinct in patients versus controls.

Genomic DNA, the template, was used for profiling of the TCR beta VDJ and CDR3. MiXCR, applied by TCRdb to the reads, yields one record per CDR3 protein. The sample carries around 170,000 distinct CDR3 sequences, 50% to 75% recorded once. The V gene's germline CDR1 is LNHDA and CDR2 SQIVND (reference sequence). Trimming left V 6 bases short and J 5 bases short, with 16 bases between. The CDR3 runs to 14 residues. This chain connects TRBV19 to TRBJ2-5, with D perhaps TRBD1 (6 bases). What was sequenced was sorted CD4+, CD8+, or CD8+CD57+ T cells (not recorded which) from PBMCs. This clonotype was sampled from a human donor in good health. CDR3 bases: TGTGCCAGTAGGCAACAGGGTGGTGTGGAGACCCAGTACTTC. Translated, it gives CASRQQGGVETQYF.